This T cell receptor (beta chain) was profiled in a study of beta chain features in type 1 diabetes (dated by TCRdb to 2016 to 2018). Some background on the complete study: Mean age, gender distribution, total cell number and subset yield did not differ between patients and healthy donors. Across all samples, fewer than 110,000,000 sorted cells were examined, and cell number per subset correlated strongly with RNA yield. Naive and central memory subsets were obtained from all 30 or so donors, but regulatory and stem cell-like memory subsets were isolated from only 8 patients and roughly 8 healthy donors. In the study, recently diagnosed type 1 diabetes patients and matched healthy donors were compared on the TCRB repertoires of their sorted circulating CD4+ T cell subsets.

Study-wide findings and limitations: Fewer insertions and more nucleotide deletions at VDJ recombination sites were observed in patients with type 1 diabetes, implying thymic rearrangement abnormalities. Naive, central memory and regulatory TCRB repertoires appeared to be more similar among patients than among healthy donors. Only small numbers of individuals were included in the HLA sub-analyses, which left unresolved whether HLA type had any influence on TCRB rearrangement. Because cDNA rather than genomic DNA was sequenced, highly expressing activated cells could have been over-represented, although no difference in activation and CD3 levels was found between groups. Shorter templates might be favored by PCR, yet because patient and control samples were amplified and corrected together, any such skew would affect both groups equally. A moderate but significant shortening of TCRB CDR3 length was observed in type 1 diabetes patients in all four CD4+ subsets.

The High Capacity cDNA Reverse Transcription Kit was used to reverse transcribe all of the isolated RNA, meaning that expressed TCRB transcripts were what got sequenced. Deep immunoSEQ sequencing was performed on naive, central memory and regulatory T cell samples, with an average of roughly 3.3 million total reads per sample. After sorted cells were lysed in RLT buffer, RNA was extracted with DNase-treated RNeasy Micro or Mini kits, with the choice depending on cell number. Each cell subset was processed on its own to prevent cross-contamination, while patient and healthy donor samples were processed together. TCRB sequences were amplified from cDNA with the immunoSEQ multiplex PCR, producing 87-bp fragments spanning the CDR3 region. The amplicons were sequenced using the Illumina HiSeq platform. The authors' pipeline ran thus. PCR bias was corrected computationally using synthetic template baselines, and reads within Hamming distance 2 were collapsed, with unmergeable singletons discarded. Reads were aligned against IMGT to assign V, D and J genes, CDR3 length and insertions or deletions at six rearrangement sites. Within each subset, clonotype counts were normalized to sorted cell number, and only after that were true diversity and Gini coefficients computed with the tcR R package. Repertoire sharing was quantified using the overlap coefficient calculated on TCRB nucleotide sequences. As a proxy for the pre-selection repertoire, out-of-frame TCRB sequences from naive cells were analyzed. TCRdb took over this immuneACCESS table, retaining in-frame rearrangements with V and J assigned. Such tables are incomplete; in checked studies, under half of the missing clones stem from an unresolved V gene, and the remainder is unexplained. V, J and clone size derive from that table, while D and trimming were established from the DNA sequence. This sample lists about 700,000 clones; 10% to 15% were detected once. The ten largest clones take up less than 0.025% of the sample.

From each donor, a single peripheral blood sample of about 116 mL on average was drawn into heparinised tubes. Naive, central memory, regulatory and stem cell-like memory CD4+ T cells were sorted on a BD FACSAria II using a panel including CD45RO, CCR7, CD25, CD127, CD95 and CD27. Every sorted population had a purity above 98%. PBMCs were separated immediately by Lymphoprep density gradient centrifugation and were stained directly, without being cultured. To minimize batch effects, samples were stained and sorted in pairs, one healthy donor with one patient per experiment. CDR1 and CDR2 are drawn from the germline V gene (reference sequence): LNHDA, SQIVND. The junction carries 11 bases between V and J, which are trimmed by 5 bases and 0 bases respectively. The CDR3 spans 14 residues, from the cysteine through the phenylalanine. Here the CDR3 DNA is all that survives: 42 bases in frame from base 1.

Worth noting for this clone: Its antigen has not been determined. No base quality information exists; no much larger clone differs at one position.

Specimen: naive CD4+ T cells from blood. The cell subset or site label corresponds to: true naive CD4+ T cells. This receptor was obtained from a man aged 18 to 30 with type 1 diabetes. This receptor chain uses TRBV19 and TRBJ2-7; the D segment cannot be called with confidence. The DNA is TGTGCCAGTAGTCCCTCGGCTATCTCCTACGAGCAGTACTTC. Translation gives CASSPSAISYEQYF. Joined to the reference TRBV19 and TRBJ2-7 proteins, this CDR3 gives the full variable domain: DGGITQSPKYLFRKEGQNVTLSCEQNLNHDAMYWYRQDPGQGLRLIYYSQIVNDFQKGDIAEGYSVSREKKESFPLTVTSAQKNPTAFYLCASSPSAISYEQYFGPGTRLTVT.